This T cell receptor beta chain was found in a study of post-analysis software for immune sequencing data. As concerns this clonotype: Its target is not known. At one of its ends the junction is not consistent with the germline gene, which may arise from a read error.

Unique molecular identifiers had been added to the TCR beta cDNA libraries. TCRdb independently ran MiXCR on the PCR reads; one entry per CDR3 protein. The sample includes about half a million distinct CDR3 sequences, roughly 45% seen only once; the top ten take 9% to 13%. Study-wide results and caveats: Higher frequency in patients than in controls was seen for roughly 5 TRBV segments, with TRBV5-6, TRBV5-1 and TRBV20-1 among them.

The V gene's germline CDR1 is MGHRA and CDR2 YSYEKL. This CDR3 has 15 residues. Input material: blood. The chain is built from TRBV4-1 and TRBJ2-1; TRBD1 aligns across 7 bases. The sequence came from a girl between 10 and 17 years old with multiple sclerosis. CDR3 sequence: CASSPGQSSYDEQFF. The CDR3 bases are TGCGCCAGCAGTCCGGGACAGAGCTCCTACGATGAGCAGTTCTTC.